This passage covers 27 T cell receptor beta chains from one sample sequenced in a study of T cells expressing NK-cell markers. After re-calling the 5' RACE reads, TCRdb lists one entry per CDR3 protein, DNA absent. The listing records hundreds of thousands of distinct CDR3 sequences. Specimen: blood T cells: a sorted CD56 or NKG2C T cell subset, CD4+ or CD8+ T cells, or bulk PBMC T cells (not recorded which). These receptors all stem from a man between 18 and 69 years old in good health.

J is TRBJ2-5 and V is TRBV5-1. Germline V CDR1 and CDR2: SGHRS, YFSETQ. This CDR3 is 14 amino acids long. The CDR3 loop reads CASSLAGSRETQYF.

V gene TRBV5-1 combines with J gene TRBJ2-4; TCRdb names TRBD1, which stays unverified in the absence of DNA. This CDR3 spans 14 amino acids. CDR1 SGHRS and CDR2 YFSETQ come from the germline V gene. The CDR3 spells CASSLVGGGNIQYF.

The chain joins TRBV9 to TRBJ2-5; as DNA is missing, the TRBD1 call by TCRdb cannot be tested. Germline assignment: CDR1 SGDLS and CDR2 YYNGEE. CDR3 length: 16 amino acids. The CDR3 is CASSVRPGGLGETQYF.

This chain's CDR3 is CASSYSQGTKNIQYF. The J gene is TRBJ2-4, the V gene TRBV6-5; TCRdb returns TRBD1, unconfirmable since there is no DNA. Germline CDR1 and CDR2: MNHEY and SVGAGI. The CDR3 loop spans 15 amino acids.

The chain recombines TRBV5-6 with TRBJ1-1. The germline gives CDR1 SGHDT, CDR2 YYEEEE. CDR3 length: 15 amino acids. The CDR3 spells CASSSPRDLNTEAFF.

The V and J genes are TRBV4-1 and TRBJ1-4; lacking DNA, the TRBD1 call made by TCRdb goes unchecked. Looked up from germline, CDR1 is MGHRA and CDR2 is YSYEKL. This CDR3 is 15 amino acids long. CDR3 sequence: CASSQGDRADEKLFF.

V gene TRBV24-1 combines with J gene TRBJ1-1. The V gene's germline CDR1 is KGHDR and CDR2 SFDVKD. This CDR3 region has 11 residues. The CDR3 is CATGVNTEAFF.

The CDR3 loop reads CASSLLRGAGGYTF. This chain connects TRBV27 to TRBJ1-2. The CDR3 sequence is 14 residues long. Per germline, CDR1 MNHEY and CDR2 SMNVEV (reference sequence).

V gene TRBV11-2 combines with J gene TRBJ2-3; TCRdb lists TRBD1, though no DNA is available to test this call. This CDR3 contains 18 residues. Per the germline V gene, CDR1 is SGHAT and CDR2 is FQNNGV. CDR3 protein: CASSLKWGQAASTDTQYF. Full variable domain (rest looked up from reference TRBV11-2 and TRBJ2-3): EAGVAQSPRYKIIEKRQSVAFWCNPISGHATLYWYQQILGQGPKLLIQFQNNGVVDDSQLPKDRFSAERLKGVDSTLKIQPAKLEDSAVYLCASSLKWGQAASTDTQYFGPGTRLTVL.

The CDR3 reads CASSNLNEQYF. The gene calls are TRBV7-2 and TRBJ2-7. The CDR3 is 11 amino acids. Germline values: CDR1 SGHTA, CDR2 FQGNSA.

The V and J genes are TRBV12-3 or TRBV12-4 and TRBJ1-6; lacking DNA, the TRBD1 call made by TCRdb goes unchecked. The length of the CDR3 is 14 residues. CDR3 amino acids: CASSLRGSGTPLHF.

The CDR3 reads CASSPLEGPIKGNTIYF. The gene calls are TRBV3-1 and TRBJ1-3. CDR1 and CDR2 (germline): LGHDT, YNNKEL (reference sequence). This CDR3 has 17 residues.

J is TRBJ2-5 and V is TRBV18. The CDR3 spans 13 residues. Germline lookup yields CDR1 KGHSH and CDR2 LQKENI. CDR3 residues: CASSPEARETQYF. Full variable domain (outside the CDR3, taken from reference TRBV18 and TRBJ2-5): NAGVMQNPRHLVRRRGQEARLRCSPMKGHSHVYWYRQLPEEGLKFMVYLQKENIIDESGMPKERFSAEFPKEGPSILRIQQVVRGDSAAYFCASSPEARETQYFGPGTRLLVL.

CDR3 residues: CASGLRGLNTEAFF. The rearrangement links TRBV27 to TRBJ1-1; TCRdb outputs TRBD1, but without DNA this stays unchecked. Germline V gene sequence: CDR1 MNHEY, CDR2 SMNVEV (reference sequence). The CDR3 contains 14 residues.

J is TRBJ2-7 and V is TRBV6-1; the D call of TRBD2 rests on TCRdb alone, since no DNA is present to check it. The CDR3 has 16 amino acids. Germline V lookup: CDR1 MNHNS, CDR2 SASEGT. The CDR3 here is CASSPGLLAGAGLQYF.

The J gene is TRBJ1-5, the V gene TRBV23-1. TRBV23-1 is noted as an ORF with a role that remains uncertain. The CDR3 consists of 16 residues. CDR3 protein: CASSPEGENSNQPQHF.

The chain is built from TRBV10-3 and TRBJ2-5; the TCRdb call, TRBD1, lacks DNA for checking. The CDR3 is 14 residues long. Germline V gene sequence: CDR1 ENHRY, CDR2 SYGVKD. The CDR3 loop is CAISGTGGRETQYF.

The gene calls are TRBV5-4 and TRBJ1-6; with no DNA, the TCRdb D assignment of TRBD1 cannot be verified. Germline CDR1 is SGHNT and CDR2 is YYREEE (reference sequence). The CDR3 extends over 14 amino acids. The CDR3 sequence: CASSLQGTNSPLHF. The variable domain in full, completed from reference TRBV5-4 and TRBJ1-6, reads ETGVTQSPTHLIKTRGQQVTLRCSSQSGHNTVSWYQQALGQGPQFIFQYYREEENGRGNFPPRFSGLQFPNYSSELNVNALELDDSALYLCASSLQGTNSPLHFGNGTRLTVT.

CDR3 region: CASSYGLAGGQYF. J is TRBJ2-4 and V is TRBV6-6; the D gene TCRdb calls, TRBD2, cannot be checked with no DNA. The germline V gene encodes CDR1 MNHNY and CDR2 SVGAGI (reference sequence). This CDR3 contains 13 residues.

This chain joins TRBV7-9 and TRBJ2-7. Germline V CDR1 and CDR2: SEHNR, FQNEAQ (reference sequence). The CDR3 sequence is 13 residues long. This CDR3 reads CASSASGVLEQYF.

The chain is built from TRBV12-3 or TRBV12-4 and TRBJ2-5; TCRdb returns TRBD1, unconfirmable since there is no DNA. This CDR3 contains 13 residues. The CDR3: CASSQGDGWTQYF.

The J gene is TRBJ2-7, the V gene TRBV10-3; TCRdb picks TRBD1, but there is no DNA to check that call. The germline CDR1 and CDR2 sequences are ENHRY and SYGVKD. This CDR3 comprises 12 residues. CDR3 amino acids: CATSLGRYEQYF.

The rearrangement links TRBV10-3 to TRBJ2-3; without DNA, the TCRdb call of TRBD1 cannot be checked. The CDR3 loop spans 15 amino acids. The V gene's germline CDR1 is ENHRY and CDR2 SYGVKD. CDR3 sequence: CAISSTTGEKDTQYF.

V gene TRBV2 combines with J gene TRBJ2-5. Germline CDR1 and CDR2: SNHLY and FYNNEI. This CDR3 is 13 amino acids long. CDR3 sequence reads: CASSEGSVETQYF.

The V gene is TRBV3-1, the J gene TRBJ2-1; the TCRdb call, TRBD1, lacks DNA for checking. Per germline, CDR1 LGHDT and CDR2 YNNKEL (reference sequence). The CDR3 consists of 16 residues. CDR3 residues: CASSQGWFPSYNEQFF.

The chain is built from TRBV2 and TRBJ1-2. The CDR3 consists of 12 residues. Per the germline V gene, CDR1 is SNHLY and CDR2 is FYNNEI. This chain's CDR3 is CASGESVYGYTF.

The V call is TRBV6-1, the J call TRBJ1-6; TCRdb's assignment of TRBD1 cannot be checked, as there is no DNA. The CDR3 contains 15 residues. The germline V gene has CDR1 MNHNS and CDR2 SASEGT. The CDR3 sequence is CASSMDRVGNSPLHF.